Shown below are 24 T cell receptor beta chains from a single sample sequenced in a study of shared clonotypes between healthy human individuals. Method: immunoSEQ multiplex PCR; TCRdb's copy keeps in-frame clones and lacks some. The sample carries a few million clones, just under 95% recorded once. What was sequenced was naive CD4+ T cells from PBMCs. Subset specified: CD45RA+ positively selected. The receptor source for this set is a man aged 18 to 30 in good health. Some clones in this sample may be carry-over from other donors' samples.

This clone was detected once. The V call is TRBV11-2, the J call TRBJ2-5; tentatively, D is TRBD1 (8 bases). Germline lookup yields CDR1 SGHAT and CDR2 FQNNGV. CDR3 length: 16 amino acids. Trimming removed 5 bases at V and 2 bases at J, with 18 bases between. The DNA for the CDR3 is TGTGCCAGCAGCACAACAGGGGGACTAATTCAAGAGACCCAGTACTTC. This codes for CASSTTGGLIQETQYF.

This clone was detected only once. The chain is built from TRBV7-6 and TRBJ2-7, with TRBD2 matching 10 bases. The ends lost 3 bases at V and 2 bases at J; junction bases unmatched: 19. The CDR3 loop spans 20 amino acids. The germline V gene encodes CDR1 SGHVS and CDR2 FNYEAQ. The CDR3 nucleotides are TGTGCCAGCAGCTTCAAATCGGGGGCTAGCGGGAGCCCGACGGCCTACGAGCAGTACTTC. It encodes CASSFKSGASGSPTAYEQYF.

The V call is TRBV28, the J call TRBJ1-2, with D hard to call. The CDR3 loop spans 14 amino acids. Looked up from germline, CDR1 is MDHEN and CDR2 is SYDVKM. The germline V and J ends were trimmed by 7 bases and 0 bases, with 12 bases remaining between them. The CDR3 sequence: CASTDLAPNYGYTF. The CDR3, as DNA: TGTGCCAGCACCGACTTGGCTCCTAACTATGGCTACACCTTC.

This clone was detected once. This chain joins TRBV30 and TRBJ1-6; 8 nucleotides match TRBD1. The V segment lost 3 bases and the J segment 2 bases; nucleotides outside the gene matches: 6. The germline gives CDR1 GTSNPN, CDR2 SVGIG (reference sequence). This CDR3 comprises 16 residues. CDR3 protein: CAWSGAGGPYNSPLHF. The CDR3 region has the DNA TGTGCCTGGAGCGGGGCAGGGGGCCCCTATAATTCACCCCTCCACTTT. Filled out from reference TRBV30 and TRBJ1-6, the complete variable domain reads SQTIHQWPATLVQPVGSPLSLECTVEGTSNPNLYWYRQAAGRGLQLLFYSVGIGQISSEVPQNLSASRPQDRQFILSSKKLLLSDSGFYLCAWSGAGGPYNSPLHFGNGTRLTVT.

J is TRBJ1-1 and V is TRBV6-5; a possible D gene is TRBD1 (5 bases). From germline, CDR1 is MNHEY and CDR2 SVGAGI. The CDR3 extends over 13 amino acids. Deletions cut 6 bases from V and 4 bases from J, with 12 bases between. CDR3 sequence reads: CASSPFGGTEAFF. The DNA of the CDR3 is TGTGCCAGCAGCCCCTTTGGGGGCACTGAAGCTTTCTTT.

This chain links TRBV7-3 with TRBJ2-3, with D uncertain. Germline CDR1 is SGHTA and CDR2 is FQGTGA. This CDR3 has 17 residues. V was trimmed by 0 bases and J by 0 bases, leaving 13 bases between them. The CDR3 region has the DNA TGTGCCAGCAGCTTAACGTTCACAGCTACTAGCACAGATACGCAGTATTTT. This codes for CASSLTFTATSTDTQYF. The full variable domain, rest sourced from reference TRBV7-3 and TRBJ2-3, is GAGVSQTPSNKVTEKGKYVELRCDPISGHTALYWYRQSLGQGPEFLIYFQGTGAADDSGLPNDRFFAVRPEGSVSTLKIQRTERGDSAVYLCASSLTFTATSTDTQYFGPGTRLTVL.

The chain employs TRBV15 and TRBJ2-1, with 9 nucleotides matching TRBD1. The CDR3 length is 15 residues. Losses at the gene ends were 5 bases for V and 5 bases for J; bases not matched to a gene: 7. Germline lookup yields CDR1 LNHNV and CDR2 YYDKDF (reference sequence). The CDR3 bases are TGTGCCACCAGCCATAGACAGGGGGACCACAATGAGCAGTTCTTC. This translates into CATSHRQGDHNEQFF.

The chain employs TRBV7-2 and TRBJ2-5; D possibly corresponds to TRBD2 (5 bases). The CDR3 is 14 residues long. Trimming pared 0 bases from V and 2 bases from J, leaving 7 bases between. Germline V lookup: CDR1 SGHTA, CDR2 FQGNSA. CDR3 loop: CASSLAKRQETQYF. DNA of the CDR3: TGTGCCAGCAGCTTAGCGAAGCGGCAAGAGACCCAGTACTTC. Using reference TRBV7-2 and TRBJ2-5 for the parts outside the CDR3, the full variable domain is GAGVSQSPSNKVTEKGKDVELRCDPISGHTALYWYRQSLGQGLEFLIYFQGNSAPDKSGLPSDRFSAERTGGSVSTLTIQRTQQEDSAVYLCASSLAKRQETQYFGPGTRLLVL.

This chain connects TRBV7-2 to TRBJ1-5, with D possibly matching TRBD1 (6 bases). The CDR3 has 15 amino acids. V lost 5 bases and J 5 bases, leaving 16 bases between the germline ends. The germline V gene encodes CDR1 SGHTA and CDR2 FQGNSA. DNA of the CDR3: TGTGCCAGCAGCCCGAAGAGGGGGGGGGATCAGCCCCAGCATTTT. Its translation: CASSPKRGGDQPQHF.

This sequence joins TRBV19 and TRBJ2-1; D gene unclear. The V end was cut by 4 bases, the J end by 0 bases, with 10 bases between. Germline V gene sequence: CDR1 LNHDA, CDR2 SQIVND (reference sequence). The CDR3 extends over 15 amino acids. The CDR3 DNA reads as TGTGCCAGTAGTAACACGGTGAGCTCCTACAATGAGCAGTTCTTC. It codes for CASSNTVSSYNEQFF.

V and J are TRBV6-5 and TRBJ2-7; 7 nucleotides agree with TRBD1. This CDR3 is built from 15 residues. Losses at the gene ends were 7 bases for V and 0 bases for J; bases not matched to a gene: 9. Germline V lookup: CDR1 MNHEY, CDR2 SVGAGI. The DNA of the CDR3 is TGTGCCAGCACCCCGAGAGGACAGGCCTCCTACGAGCAGTACTTC. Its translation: CASTPRGQASYEQYF.

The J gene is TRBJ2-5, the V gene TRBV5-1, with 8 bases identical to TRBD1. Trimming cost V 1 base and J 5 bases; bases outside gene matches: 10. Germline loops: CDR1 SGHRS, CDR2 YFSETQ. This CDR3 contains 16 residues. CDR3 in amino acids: CASSLTGTGARETQYF. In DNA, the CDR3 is TGCGCCAGCAGCTTGACTGGGACAGGTGCTCGGGAGACCCAGTACTTC.

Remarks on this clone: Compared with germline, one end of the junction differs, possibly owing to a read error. CDR3 amino acids: CASSPRQEGTGNTIYF. CDR3 bases: TGTGCCAGCTCCCCACGGCAGGAGGGAACTGGAAACACCATATATTTT. This rearrangement joins TRBV18 to TRBJ1-3; D uncertain. The CDR3 spans 16 residues. The germline V gene encodes CDR1 KGHSH and CDR2 LQKENI. Complete variable domain (other parts from reference TRBV18 and TRBJ1-3): NAGVMQNPRHLVRRRGQEARLRCSPMKGHSHVYWYRQLPEEGLKFMVYLQKENIIDESGMPKERFSAEFPKEGPSILRIQQVVRGDSAAYFCASSPRQEGTGNTIYFGEGSWLTVV.

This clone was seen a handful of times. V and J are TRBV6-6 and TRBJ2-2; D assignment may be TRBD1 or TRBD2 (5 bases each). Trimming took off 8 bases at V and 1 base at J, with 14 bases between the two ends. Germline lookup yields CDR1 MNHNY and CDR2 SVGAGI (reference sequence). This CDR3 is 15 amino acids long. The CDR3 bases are TGTGCCAGCCAACTGGGGACGGTGAACACCGGGGAGCTGTTTTTT. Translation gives CASQLGTVNTGELFF.

The CDR3 region is CATSRDRASTEAFF. In nucleotides, the CDR3 is TGTGCCACCAGCAGAGATCGGGCGAGCACTGAAGCTTTCTTT. The J gene is TRBJ1-1, the V gene TRBV15; D remains unclear. Trimming left V 0 bases short and J 4 bases short, with 9 bases between. The CDR3 has 14 amino acids. CDR1 is LNHNV and CDR2 is YYDKDF in the germline V gene (reference sequence).

CDR3 nucleotides: TGCGCCAGCAGAGGACAAGGAGAGACCCAGTACTTC. Translation: CASRGQGETQYF. The chain is built from TRBV10-2 and TRBJ2-5, with D tentatively TRBD1 (5 bases). The CDR3 extends over 12 amino acids. The germline V gene encodes CDR1 WSHSY and CDR2 SAAADI. V was pared by 6 bases and J by 4 bases, with 9 bases between.

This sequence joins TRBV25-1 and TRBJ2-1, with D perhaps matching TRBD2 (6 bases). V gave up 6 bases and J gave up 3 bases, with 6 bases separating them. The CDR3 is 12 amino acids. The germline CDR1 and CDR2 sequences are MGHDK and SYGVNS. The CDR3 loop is CASRRGYNEQFF. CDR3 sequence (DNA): TGTGCCAGCAGGCGGGGCTACAATGAGCAGTTCTTC.

CDR3 nucleotide sequence: TGTGCCACCAGCAGAGAACTTGGGAATGAAAAACTGTTTTTT. Translating gives CATSRELGNEKLFF. The chain joins TRBV15 to TRBJ1-4; no clear D gene. This CDR3 region has 14 residues. CDR1 is LNHNV and CDR2 is YYDKDF in the germline V gene (reference sequence). V lost 0 bases and J lost 5, with 7 bases in between.

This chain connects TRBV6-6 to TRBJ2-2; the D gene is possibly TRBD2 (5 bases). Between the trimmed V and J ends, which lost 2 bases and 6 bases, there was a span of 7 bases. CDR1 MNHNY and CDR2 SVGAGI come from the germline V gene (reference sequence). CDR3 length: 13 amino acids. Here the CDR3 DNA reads TGTGCCAGCAGTTACGAGGGTGCCGGGGAGCTGTTTTTT. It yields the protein CASSYEGAGELFF.

In DNA form, the CDR3 reads TGTGCCAGCAGCTTAGCATCTAGCGTCCCCGGTCCAGGGACCCAGTACTTC. It encodes CASSLASSVPGPGTQYF. The chain recombines TRBV7-9 with TRBJ2-5; a possible D gene is TRBD2 (6 bases). With 0 bases removed from V and 7 bases from J, the gap between germline ends came to 21 bases. Germline CDR1 reads SEHNR; CDR2 reads FQNEAQ (reference sequence). This CDR3 contains 17 residues.

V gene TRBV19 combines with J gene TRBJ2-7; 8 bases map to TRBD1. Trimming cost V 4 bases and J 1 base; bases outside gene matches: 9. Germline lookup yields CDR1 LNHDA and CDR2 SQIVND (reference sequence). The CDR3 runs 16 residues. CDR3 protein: CASSRGPGTGSYEQYF. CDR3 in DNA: TGTGCCAGTAGTAGGGGACCCGGGACAGGTTCCTACGAGCAGTACTTC.

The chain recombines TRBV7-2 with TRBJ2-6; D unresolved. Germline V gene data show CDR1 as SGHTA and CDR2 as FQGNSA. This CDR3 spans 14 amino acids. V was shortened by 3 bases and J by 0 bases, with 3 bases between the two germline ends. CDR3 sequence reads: CASSLNSGANVLTF. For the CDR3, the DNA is TGTGCCAGCAGCTTGAACTCTGGGGCCAACGTCCTGACTTTC.

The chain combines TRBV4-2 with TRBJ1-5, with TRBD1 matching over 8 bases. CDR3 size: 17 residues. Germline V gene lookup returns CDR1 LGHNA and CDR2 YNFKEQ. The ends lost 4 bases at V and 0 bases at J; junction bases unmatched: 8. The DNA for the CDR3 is TGTGCCAGCAGCCCCCAGGACAGGGCACTTAGCAATCAGCCCCAGCATTTT. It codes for CASSPQDRALSNQPQHF.

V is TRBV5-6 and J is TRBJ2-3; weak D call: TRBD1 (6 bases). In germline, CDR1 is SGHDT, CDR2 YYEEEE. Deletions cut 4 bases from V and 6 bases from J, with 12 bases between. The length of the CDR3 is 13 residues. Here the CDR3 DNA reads TGTGCCAGCAGCCAGCTTACAGGGGATACGCAGTATTTT. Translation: CASSQLTGDTQYF.